These 30 T cell receptor beta chains were sequenced from one sample in a study of T-cell reconstitution after alpha-beta-depleted transplantation in children. Unique molecular identifiers were used in preparing the TCRbeta library. TCRdb reanalysed the PCR reads using MiXCR and keeps one entry per CDR3 protein. The sample contains some 300,000 distinct CDR3 sequences, 10% of which appear only once. This specimen consisted of PBMCs, obtained before TCRalphabeta/CD19-depleted stem cell transplant. These receptors were obtained from a boy in the first two years of life with acute myeloid leukemia, due to receive a stem cell transplant.

The genes are TRBV5-7 and TRBJ2-7, with D unclear. TRBV5-7 falls under the ORF class, with uncertain function. CDR3 length: 13 residues. With 7 bases removed from V and 0 bases from J, the gap between germline ends came to 11 bases. This chain's CDR3 is CASQDRSSYEQYF. CDR3 nucleotide sequence: TGTGCCAGCCAAGACCGGAGCTCCTACGAGCAGTACTTC.

This sequence joins TRBV7-8 and TRBJ2-5; TRBD2 agrees at 14 bases. The trim removed 4 bases at V and 1 base at J, leaving 5 bases unmatched. CDR1 is SGHVS and CDR2 is FQNEAQ in the germline V gene. The CDR3 is 17 amino acids. The CDR3 is CASSWNGLAGGQETQYF. The CDR3, as DNA: TGTGCCAGCAGCTGGAACGGACTAGCGGGGGGCCAAGAGACCCAGTACTTC.

This clonotype has ten or more counts. V gene TRBV7-2 combines with J gene TRBJ2-3; D call uncertain. The germline V and J ends were trimmed by 2 bases and 2 bases, with 11 bases remaining between them. CDR1 is SGHTA and CDR2 is FQGNSA in the germline V gene. There are 15 residues in the CDR3. The CDR3 DNA reads as TGTGCCAGCAGCTTAAATGGGCAGCCCACAGATACGCAGTATTTT. Amino acid sequence: CASSLNGQPTDTQYF.

This chain connects TRBV4-3 to TRBJ1-2; the D gene is possibly TRBD1 (6 bases). Germline lookup yields CDR1 LGHNA and CDR2 YSLEER. V shed 3 bases and J shed 6 bases, with 8 bases lying between them. This CDR3 has 12 amino acids. CDR3 protein: CASSQTGHGYTF. CDR3 coding DNA: TGCGCCAGCAGCCAGACAGGTCATGGCTACACCTTC.

This clonotype was counted many times. The chain has TRBV11-2 and TRBJ2-6; the match to TRBD2 covers 8 bases. This CDR3 spans 16 amino acids. CDR1 is SGHAT and CDR2 is FQNNGV in the germline V gene. The J segment lost 2 bases and the V segment lost 5 bases, leaving 5 bases of the junction unmatched. CDR3 DNA: TGTGCCAGCAGCGCGAGACTAGCGACTGGGGCCAACGTCCTGACTTTC. Translating gives CASSARLATGANVLTF.

There are many counts of this clonotype. The V gene is TRBV11-2, the J gene TRBJ2-7; no reliable D call. Germline values: CDR1 SGHAT, CDR2 FQNNGV. This CDR3 region has 15 residues. V lost 0 bases to trimming and J lost 5 bases, with 14 bases between them. CDR3 nucleotide sequence: TGTGCCAGCAGCTTAGACAGGAACTTCCCAAACGAGCAGTACTTC. Amino acids: CASSLDRNFPNEQYF.

At least ten counts were recorded for this clonotype. This rearrangement joins TRBV7-9 to TRBJ2-4; 7 bases align to TRBD1. Trimming at V came to 1 base and at J to 3 bases, leaving 0 bases not matched to a gene. CDR3 length equals 14 residues. Germline V gives CDR1 SEHNR, CDR2 FQNEAQ (reference sequence). CDR3 in amino acids: CASSLGDSKNIQYF. The CDR3 DNA reads as TGTGCCAGCAGCTTAGGGGACAGCAAAAACATTCAGTACTTC.

This clonotype occurred many times. The V and J genes are TRBV5-1 and TRBJ1-2; D is uncertain. This CDR3 comprises 13 residues. The germline CDR1 and CDR2 sequences are SGHRS and YFSETQ. V lost 0 bases and J 4 bases, leaving 7 bases between the germline ends. This CDR3 reads CASSLDRSYGYTF. The CDR3 coding sequence is TGCGCCAGCAGCTTGGACAGAAGCTATGGCTACACCTTC. Complete variable domain (other parts from reference TRBV5-1 and TRBJ1-2): KAGVTQTPRYLIKTRGQQVTLSCSPISGHRSVSWYQQTPGQGLQFLFEYFSETQRNKGNFPGRFSGRQFSNSRSEMNVSTLELGDSALYLCASSLDRSYGYTFGSGTRLTVV.

Concerning this clonotype: A much larger clone lies a single base off, so this may be a read error. The chain carries TRBV18 and TRBJ2-1; no clear D gene. This CDR3 spans 10 amino acids. Germline V lookup: CDR1 KGHSH, CDR2 LQKENI. Here the CDR3 reads CDSSSNEQFF. The CDR3 region has the DNA TGTGACAGCTCAAGCAATGAGCAGTTCTTC.

The table lists this clonotype with a few counts. The gene calls are TRBV3-1 and TRBJ2-5; D assignment may be TRBD1 or TRBD2 (5 bases each). The CDR3 contains 10 residues. V was pared by 5 bases and J by 14 bases, with 12 bases between. Looked up from germline, CDR1 is LGHDT and CDR2 is YNNKEL (reference sequence). The CDR3 reads CASSFGTFYF. For the CDR3, the DNA is TGTGCCAGCAGCTTCGGGACGTTCTACTTC.

The gene calls are TRBV28 and TRBJ2-5; TRBD2 aligns across 8 bases. This CDR3 has 18 amino acids. J lost 5 bases, V lost 3 bases, and 17 bases had no gene match. Per germline, CDR1 MDHEN and CDR2 SYDVKM. The CDR3 DNA reads TGTGCCAGCAGTTTTAGCTTTCTCCTAGCGGGTTCCAAGGAGACCCAGTACTTC. Protein: CASSFSFLLAGSKETQYF.

This clonotype was observed at least ten times. CDR3 in amino acids: CASSQVHRATYEQYF. Here the CDR3 DNA reads TGCGCCAGCAGCCAAGTCCACAGGGCTACCTACGAGCAGTACTTC. This chain links TRBV4-1 with TRBJ2-7, with D possibly being TRBD1 (6 bases). This CDR3 region has 15 residues. Looked up from germline, CDR1 is MGHRA and CDR2 is YSYEKL. The ends were cut back, 1 base at V and 2 bases at J, with 12 bases in the middle.

This clonotype was counted a few times. The V call is TRBV3-1, the J call TRBJ2-1, with D possibly matching TRBD2 (6 bases). The CDR3 contains 18 residues. V lost 1 base to trimming and J lost 0 bases, with 16 bases between them. From germline, CDR1 is LGHDT and CDR2 YNNKEL (reference sequence). CDR3 sequence: CASSQGEEGNSSYNEQFF. The CDR3 region has the DNA TGTGCCAGCAGCCAAGGGGAGGAGGGGAACAGCTCCTACAATGAGCAGTTCTTC.

The sample holds many counts of this clonotype. The CDR3 coding sequence is TGTGCCAGCAGTTTGAGGACTAGCACAGATACGCAGTATTTT. Translation: CASSLRTSTDTQYF. The rearrangement uses TRBV12-3 or TRBV12-4 and TRBJ2-3; D might be TRBD2 (5 bases). CDR3 size: 14 residues. Trimming removed 3 bases from V and 0 bases from J, with 7 bases in between.

With regard to this clonotype: The conserved final phenylalanine or tryptophan is absent from the CDR3, which likely points to a read error. This rearrangement joins TRBV2 to TRBJ2-2, with TRBD2 as a possible D gene (6 bases). The CDR3 runs 13 residues. Germline-derived CDR1 and CDR2 are SNHLY and FYNNEI. The germline V and J ends were trimmed by 7 bases and 1 base, with 7 bases remaining between them. The chain's CDR3 is CASNGRNTGELFL. As DNA, the CDR3 is TGTGCCAGCAACGGGAGGAACACCGGGGAGCTGTTTCTT.

At least ten counts were recorded for this clonotype. The chain couples TRBV29-1 to TRBJ2-7, with 7 bases identical to TRBD2. J lost 4 bases, V lost 4 bases, and 10 bases had no gene match. The CDR3 spans 14 residues. Per the germline V gene, CDR1 is SQVTM and CDR2 is ANQGSEA. The CDR3 region is CSVASDRGGYEQYF. The DNA of the CDR3 is TGCAGCGTTGCCTCTGACCGCGGGGGATACGAGCAGTACTTC.

V and J are TRBV20-1 and TRBJ1-2, with D perhaps matching TRBD1 (6 bases). The CDR3 covers 13 residues. Looked up from germline, CDR1 is DFQATT and CDR2 is SNEGSKA (reference sequence). Trimming pared 3 bases from V and 5 bases from J, leaving 13 bases between. CDR3 loop: CSASAQGGYGYTF. The CDR3 DNA is TGCAGTGCTAGCGCACAGGGAGGGTATGGCTACACCTTC.

The chain is built from TRBV7-3 and TRBJ2-3, with 7 bases identical to TRBD2. Germline trimming cut 2 bases from V and 5 bases from J; bases unmatched to any gene: 10. CDR3 length: 16 residues. Germline lookup yields CDR1 SGHTA and CDR2 FQGTGA. In nucleotides, the CDR3 is TGTGCCAGCAGCTTATTTGGCGGGAGAGGAGGAGATACGCAGTATTTT. It translates to CASSLFGGRGGDTQYF.

This clonotype was found a few times. This chain joins TRBV6-1 and TRBJ2-3; 8 nucleotides align to TRBD1. With V trimmed by 3 bases and J by 5 bases, 4 bases remained unmatched. Germline CDR1 is MNHNS and CDR2 is SASEGT. The CDR3 runs 14 residues. The CDR3 DNA sequence: TGTGCCAGCAGTGACAGGGGGCTACAAGATACGCAGTATTTT. It codes for CASSDRGLQDTQYF.

About this clonotype: One base away lies a much larger clone, so this may be a sequencing read error. The V and J genes are TRBV20-1 and TRBJ1-2, with TRBD1 matching 7 bases. The germline CDR1 and CDR2 sequences are DFQATT and SNEGSKA (reference sequence). This CDR3 is 13 amino acids long. CDR3 sequence: CTAKPGTDYGYTF. As DNA, the CDR3 is TGCACTGCTAAGCCCGGGACAGACTATGGCTACACCTTC.

This clonotype was picked up many times. The chain employs TRBV7-8 and TRBJ2-2; 10 positions agree with TRBD2. This CDR3 is 17 amino acids long. Looked up from germline, CDR1 is SGHVS and CDR2 is FQNEAQ. With 4 bases clipped from V and 1 base from J, the junction kept 6 bases outside the gene matches. Written as DNA, the CDR3 is TGTGCCAGCAGCTCCGATGCTAGCGGGGGGAACACCGGGGAGCTGTTTTTT. Translated, it gives CASSSDASGGNTGELFF.

The sample holds a few counts of this clonotype. This rearrangement joins TRBV6-2 or TRBV6-3 to TRBJ2-1; TRBD2 aligns across 8 bases. With V trimmed by 6 bases and J by 3 bases, 7 bases remained unmatched. Germline CDR1 reads MNHEY; CDR2 reads SVGEGT. This CDR3 comprises 15 residues. Here the CDR3 DNA reads TGTGCCAGCAGCCAGTTTGCGGGAGGCTACAATGAGCAGTTCTTC. The encoded protein is CASSQFAGGYNEQFF.

This clonotype came up many times. The chain recombines TRBV6-2 or TRBV6-3 with TRBJ2-2, with D uncertain. This CDR3 is built from 22 residues. Germline V CDR1 and CDR2: MNHEY, SVGEGT. Trimming left V 2 bases short and J 2 bases short, with 30 bases between. DNA of the CDR3: TGTGCCAGCAGTTACCAATCTCTGATTCCTCCTCCATCCTCCTTAAACACCGGGGAGCTGTTTTTT. Residues: CASSYQSLIPPPSSLNTGELFF.

This clonotype showed up many times. The CDR3 bases are TGTGCCAGCATCTCGAATGAAAAACTGTTTTTT. Translated, it gives CASISNEKLFF. The V call is TRBV28, the J call TRBJ1-4, with no clear D. V was pared by 7 bases and J by 5 bases, with 5 bases between. The CDR3 sequence is 11 residues long. Germline CDR1 reads MDHEN; CDR2 reads SYDVKM. Complete variable domain (other parts from reference TRBV28 and TRBJ1-4): DVKVTQSSRYLVKRTGEKVFLECVQDMDHENMFWYRQDPGLGLRLIYFSYDVKMKEKGDIPEGYSVSREKKERFSLILESASTNQTSMYLCASISNEKLFFGSGTQLSVL.

The rearrangement links TRBV29-1 to TRBJ2-1, with 13 bases fitting TRBD2. Germline V lookup: CDR1 SQVTM, CDR2 ANQGSEA. V was clipped by 5 bases and J by 6 bases; unmatched bases: 1. The CDR3 totals 13 residues. This CDR3 reads CSVRLAGGNEQFF. The CDR3 nucleotides read TGCAGCGTTAGACTAGCGGGAGGCAATGAGCAGTTCTTC.

As concerns this clonotype: This may be a read error, as it is one base from a much larger clone. J is TRBJ2-2 and V is TRBV7-2; either TRBD1 or TRBD2 may supply D (5 bases each). Germline V gene sequence: CDR1 SGHTA, CDR2 FQGNSA. Trimming cost V 3 bases and J 6 bases, with 14 bases left between them. The CDR3 sequence is 15 residues long. CDR3 loop: CASSLGWGGPGELFF. CDR3 nucleotides: TGTGCCAGCAGCTTGGGGTGGGGCGGGCCCGGGGAGCTGTTTTTT.

This clonotype was seen at least ten times. V and J are TRBV27 and TRBJ2-1; D is unclear. The CDR3 sequence is 14 residues long. The germline gives CDR1 MNHEY, CDR2 SMNVEV (reference sequence). V was shortened by 10 bases and J by 0 bases, with 13 bases between the two germline ends. CDR3 loop: CATHTLFSYNEQFF. The CDR3 DNA reads as TGTGCCACCCATACCCTCTTCTCCTACAATGAGCAGTTCTTC.

Turning to this clonotype: Given a much more abundant clone one base away, this may be a read error. This chain links TRBV28 with TRBJ1-1, with D hard to call. Trimming took off 4 bases at V and 5 bases at J, with 8 bases between the two ends. Germline assignment: CDR1 MDHEN and CDR2 SYDVKM. This CDR3 comprises 12 residues. In DNA, the CDR3 is TGTGCCAGCAGTTGTCGGAGGACTGAAGCTTTCTTT. Encoded protein: CASSCRRTEAFF. The whole variable domain, filled in from reference TRBV28 and TRBJ1-1, reads DVKVTQSSRYLVKRTGEKVFLECVQDMDHENMFWYRQDPGLGLRLIYFSYDVKMKEKGDIPEGYSVSREKKERFSLILESASTNQTSMYLCASSCRRTEAFFGQGTRLTVV.

The sample holds many counts of this clonotype. CDR3 nucleotide sequence: TGCGCCAGCAGCCCGTCGGCGGGACAGTGGGGCACAGATACGCAGTATTTT. Translation: CASSPSAGQWGTDTQYF. The rearrangement links TRBV4-3 to TRBJ2-3; D possibly corresponds to TRBD1 (7 bases). Per germline, CDR1 LGHNA and CDR2 YSLEER. V was shortened by 4 bases and J by 1 base, with 18 bases between the two germline ends. CDR3 size: 17 residues.

This clonotype was found many times. This chain links TRBV10-3 with TRBJ2-5; D may be TRBD1 or TRBD2 (5 bases each). The CDR3 length is 16 residues. With 4 bases removed from V and 2 bases from J, the gap between germline ends came to 17 bases. Germline values: CDR1 ENHRY, CDR2 SYGVKD. In DNA form, the CDR3 reads TGTGCCATCAGTGGAGGGTCGCCAGGGCCTCAAGAGACCCAGTACTTC. The encoded protein is CAISGGSPGPQETQYF.